This TCR beta chain was sequenced in a study of cytomegalovirus exposure and HLA in healthy donors. This CDR3 comprises 15 residues. Germline V gene data show CDR1 as MNHNS and CDR2 as SASEGT. PCR amplification relied on 60 Vbeta primers (plus 13 Jbeta primers). Only in-frame clones appear in the TCRdb table, and some are missing; sequencing was by immunoSEQ multiplex PCR. The data show around 170,000 clones, around 80% seen once. The sequencing sample was made of PBMCs. The V gene is TRBV6-1, the J gene TRBJ2-5, with D unresolved. The J call could be wrong; TRBJ2-7 is a better fit for the DNA end. This clonotype originated in a man younger than 35 in good health and CMV-seronegative. CDR3 sequence reads: CASSAQPGLSYEQYF. The DNA for the CDR3 is TGTGCCAGCAGTGCTCAACCAGGCCTTTCCTACGAGCAGTACTTC.